Listed below are T cell receptor beta chains from one sample, sequenced in a study of blood T cell repertoires in COVID-19. Profiled with immunoSEQ multiplex PCR; TCRdb holds only in-frame clones, not every one. Of roughly 190,000 clones listed, roughly 76% are singletons. Material: peripheral blood. These receptor sequences come from a woman in her thirties or forties with COVID-19, enrolled during active disease. Both conserved end residues are part of each CDR3.

V gene: TRBV5-1; J gene: TRBJ2-2; CDR3 protein: CASSSSLRTGPGELFF
V gene: TRBV3-1/TRBV3-2; J gene: TRBJ2-1; CDR3 protein: CASSQVGASEQFF
V gene: TRBV28; J gene: TRBJ1-5; CDR3 protein: CASSQGLGNQPQHF
V gene: TRBV2; J gene: TRBJ1-5; CDR3 protein: CASSPGTRNQPQHF
V gene: TRBV9; J gene: TRBJ2-3; CDR3 protein: CASSYRDSHTDTQYF
V gene: TRBV2; J gene: TRBJ1-1; CDR3 protein: CASSELGTGRLATEAFF
V gene: TRBV6-1; J gene: TRBJ2-2; CDR3 protein: CASSESQGAWELFF
V gene: TRBV19; J gene: TRBJ1-6; CDR3 protein: CASSPDRGSPLHF
V gene: TRBV14; J gene: TRBJ1-2; CDR3 protein: CASSQDLRDSYGYTF
V gene: TRBV6-1; J gene: TRBJ2-6; CDR3 protein: CASSALPLLEANVLTF
V gene: TRBV29-1; J gene: TRBJ1-1; CDR3 protein: CSVRSGNTEAFF
V gene: TRBV13; J gene: TRBJ2-4; CDR3 protein: CASSFTRGLENIQYF
V gene: TRBV9; J gene: TRBJ2-1; CDR3 protein: CASSGGLAGGGSYNEQFF
V gene: TRBV5-1; J gene: TRBJ2-2; CDR3 protein: CATSTGNTGELFF
V gene: TRBV5-1; J gene: TRBJ1-1; CDR3 protein: CASSLIIGGGTEAFF
V gene: TRBV6-5; J gene: TRBJ1-1; CDR3 protein: CASKIRGTDTEAFF
V gene: TRBV19; J gene: TRBJ1-1; CDR3 protein: CASSSGTGVAEAFF
V gene: TRBV19; J gene: TRBJ2-7; CDR3 protein: CASSRTSGGQVYEQYF
V gene: TRBV30; J gene: TRBJ2-7; CDR3 protein: CAWSSLGNEQYF
V gene: TRBV27; J gene: TRBJ2-3; CDR3 protein: CASSLVPSGELTDTQYF
V gene: TRBV7-3; J gene: TRBJ2-3; CDR3 protein: CASSPGQGYTDTQYF
V gene: TRBV6-1; J gene: TRBJ2-7; CDR3 protein: CASSEAGLAVIGQYF
V gene: TRBV7-9; J gene: TRBJ2-3; CDR3 protein: CASSLAGPRDTQYF
V gene: TRBV2; J gene: TRBJ2-3; CDR3 protein: CASSMADTQYF
V gene: TRBV3-1/TRBV3-2; J gene: TRBJ2-3; CDR3 protein: CASSQPGYQDTQYF
V gene: TRBV7-2; J gene: TRBJ2-3; CDR3 protein: CASSRQGSTDTQYF
V gene: TRBV30; J gene: TRBJ2-2; CDR3 protein: CAWKGQDTGELFF
V gene: TRBV6-5; J gene: TRBJ2-2; CDR3 protein: CASTPLWPGELFF
V gene: TRBV5-1; J gene: TRBJ2-3; CDR3 protein: CASSLETSGSGDTQYF
V gene: TRBV15; J gene: TRBJ1-4; CDR3 protein: CATSWGGGPDEKLFF
V gene: TRBV27; J gene: TRBJ1-3; CDR3 protein: CASSLTGAGNTIYF
V gene: TRBV4-2; J gene: TRBJ2-2; CDR3 protein: CASSQDPSGGELFF
V gene: TRBV11-1; J gene: TRBJ1-1; CDR3 protein: CASSSQRGGTEAFF
V gene: TRBV19; J gene: TRBJ2-1; CDR3 protein: CASSRGGNEQFF
V gene: TRBV5-1; J gene: TRBJ1-1; CDR3 protein: CASSLDGGWTEAFF
V gene: TRBV18; J gene: TRBJ1-4; CDR3 protein: CASSPNRNEKLFF
V gene: TRBV2; J gene: TRBJ1-6; CDR3 protein: CASSPGHVSPLHF
V gene: TRBV11-1; J gene: TRBJ1-1; CDR3 protein: CASSPLGWTKEAFF
V gene: TRBV6-5; J gene: TRBJ2-4; CDR3 protein: CASRDSGQGNIQYF
V gene: TRBV27; J gene: TRBJ2-5; CDR3 protein: CASSLSEGFRETQYF
V gene: TRBV28; J gene: TRBJ2-6; CDR3 protein: CASSTSGAGANVLTF
V gene: TRBV6-5; J gene: TRBJ1-5; CDR3 protein: CASSPQGGGQPQHF
V gene: TRBV5-1; J gene: TRBJ2-7; CDR3 protein: CASKTDSYEQYF
V gene: TRBV13; J gene: TRBJ2-2; CDR3 protein: CASSFGLAGNTGELFF
V gene: TRBV9; J gene: TRBJ2-1; CDR3 protein: CASSRGTSGSVGEQFF
V gene: TRBV24-1; J gene: TRBJ2-3; CDR3 protein: CATSEPGLAGTTDTQYF
V gene: TRBV7-2; J gene: TRBJ1-6; CDR3 protein: CASSLVGRGSTYNSPLHF
V gene: TRBV2; J gene: TRBJ2-1; CDR3 protein: CASRQDRTTYNEQFF
V gene: TRBV6-4; J gene: TRBJ1-1; CDR3 protein: CASSLSLQTEAFF
V gene: TRBV29-1; J gene: TRBJ2-3; CDR3 protein: CSVVGTDTQYF
V gene: TRBV5-1; J gene: TRBJ2-5; CDR3 protein: CASGHRQQETQYF